This record covers a single TCR beta chain. Antigen unknown. Sequencing was limited to surgery cases with top T cell transcript signatures in brain tissue. The data stem from a study of brain T cells in children with intractable seizures. Study-wide findings and caveats: Clones missing pre-surgery may reflect undersampling of that blood sample.

Sequencing was performed with immunoSEQ multiplex PCR; in TCRdb, only in-frame clones are kept and a portion is missing. This sample has about 120,000 clones; approximately 94% occur once, and the top ten carry 3.8%. Germline V lookup: CDR1 KGHDR, CDR2 SFDVKD. This CDR3 has 12 amino acids. Trimming took off 4 bases at V and 4 bases at J, with 6 bases between the two ends. Sequences were derived from peripheral blood, sampled at surgery. The origin of this receptor is a boy in the first two years of life with hemimegalencephaly and intractable seizures. The V gene is TRBV24-1, the J gene TRBJ1-2, with no clear D. The CDR3 spells CATSDDFYGYTF. The CDR3 DNA is TGTGCCACCAGTGACGATTTCTATGGCTACACCTTC.